The 21 T cell receptor beta chains presented below share a single source sample, sequenced in a study of long-term antiretroviral therapy in people with HIV (dated by TCRdb to the early 2020s). The immunoSEQ hsTCRB v3.0 assay was used at survey level resolution to sequence the TRB variable region. TCRdb took over this immuneACCESS table, retaining in-frame rearrangements with V and J assigned. Such tables are incomplete; in checked studies, under half of the missing clones stem from an unresolved V gene, and the remainder is unexplained. The sample table records 20,000 to 25,000 clones; roughly 80% of these occur just once. Jointly, the top ten make up around 11% of the sample. The source material was unsorted PBMCs, sampled 1.1 years before starting antiretroviral therapy. The source is a woman aged 40-49 years with HIV.

This clone was picked up a small number of times. The genes are TRBV4-3 and TRBJ1-4; D unresolved. Germline values: CDR1 LGHNA, CDR2 YSLEER. There are 14 residues in the CDR3. The V end was cut by 4 bases, the J end by 10 bases, with 16 bases between. CDR3: CASSPPGGIGKLFF. Here the CDR3 DNA reads TGCGCCAGCAGCCCCCCAGGTGGTATCGGAAAACTGTTTTTT.

The gene calls are TRBV7-9 and TRBJ1-1, with TRBD1 identical over 10 bases. There are 14 residues in the CDR3. CDR1 is SEHNR and CDR2 is FQNEAQ in the germline V gene (reference sequence). With V trimmed by 6 bases and J by 4 bases, 5 bases remained unmatched. The CDR3 loop is CASSQGTGVTEAFF. The DNA of the CDR3 is TGTGCCAGCAGTCAAGGGACAGGGGTCACTGAAGCTTTCTTT.

This chain joins TRBV6-5 and TRBJ1-1; tentative D call: TRBD1 (6 bases). Trimming took off 0 bases at V and 3 bases at J, with 11 bases between the two ends. This CDR3 comprises 15 residues. From germline, CDR1 is MNHEY and CDR2 SVGAGI. The CDR3 DNA sequence: TGTGCCAGCAGTTACTCGGCAGGGGCGGACACTGAAGCTTTCTTT. This codes for CASSYSAGADTEAFF.

V and J are TRBV4-1 and TRBJ2-3; D may be TRBD1 (5 bases). This CDR3 is 17 amino acids long. V was cut by 0 bases and J by 2 bases, with 15 bases left in between. Per germline, CDR1 MGHRA and CDR2 YSYEKL. CDR3 region: CASSQDRVPGNTDTQYF. CDR3 DNA sequence: TGCGCCAGCAGCCAAGATAGGGTTCCAGGGAACACAGATACGCAGTATTTT.

The chain has TRBV5-4 and TRBJ1-2; maybe TRBD1 (5 bases). Germline V CDR1 and CDR2: SGHNT, YYREEE (reference sequence). This CDR3 contains 13 residues. V shed 1 base and J shed 8 bases, with 12 bases lying between them. Here the CDR3 reads CASSLRGDAGYTF. The CDR3 bases are TGTGCCAGCAGCTTGCGAGGGGATGCGGGCTACACCTTC.

This sequence joins TRBV5-6 and TRBJ2-5; 11 bases align to TRBD2. Germline CDR1 SGHDT, CDR2 YYEEEE. With V trimmed by 1 base and J by 4 bases, 3 bases remained unmatched. This CDR3 contains 15 residues. CDR3 DNA: TGTGCCAGCAGCTTGCTAGCGGGGGGCCGAGAGACCCAGTACTTC. The encoded protein is CASSLLAGGRETQYF. Together with reference TRBV5-6 and TRBJ2-5, the CDR3 gives the full variable domain: DAGVTQSPTHLIKTRGQQVTLRCSPKSGHDTVSWYQQALGQGPQFIFQYYEEEERQRGNFPDRFSGHQFPNYSSELNVNALLLGDSALYLCASSLLAGGRETQYFGPGTRLLVL.

The chain uses TRBV4-1 and TRBJ1-3; the D is unclear. Germline CDR1 MGHRA, CDR2 YSYEKL. V lost 0 bases and J lost 8, with 14 bases in between. CDR3 size: 15 residues. The CDR3 reads CASSQEPTFGHTIYF. The CDR3 DNA reads as TGCGCCAGCAGCCAAGAGCCGACATTTGGGCACACCATATATTTT.

This sequence joins TRBV18 and TRBJ2-5, with a possible D match to TRBD1 (5 bases). V lost 3 bases and J 2 bases, leaving 13 bases between the germline ends. CDR1 is KGHSH, CDR2 LQKENI, per germline. There are 15 residues in the CDR3. The CDR3 is CASSPGRTTQETQYF. CDR3 in DNA: TGTGCCAGCTCACCGGGGCGGACGACGCAAGAGACCCAGTACTTC.

This chain connects TRBV29-1 to TRBJ2-1; D remains ambiguous. Germline lookup yields CDR1 SQVTM and CDR2 ANQGSEA. The CDR3 sequence is 13 residues long. Trimming pared 7 bases from V and 8 bases from J, leaving 18 bases between. CDR3 residues: CSAPGFSWDEQFF. CDR3 nucleotide sequence: TGCAGCGCCCCTGGCTTTAGTTGGGATGAGCAGTTCTTC.

The chain employs TRBV30 and TRBJ2-1; D is unresolved. Trimming took 4 bases from V and 2 from J, leaving 9 bases between them. The CDR3 loop spans 13 amino acids. In germline, CDR1 is GTSNPN, CDR2 SVGIG (reference sequence). In nucleotides, the CDR3 is TGTGCCTGGACTAGTGGGGCCTACAATGAGCAGTTCTTC. It specifies CAWTSGAYNEQFF.

In this sample, this clone is medium-sized. The J gene is TRBJ2-2, the V gene TRBV5-6; D may be TRBD1 (6 bases). CDR1 and CDR2 (germline): SGHDT, YYEEEE. The CDR3 length is 15 residues. The germline V and J ends were trimmed by 6 bases and 3 bases, with 15 bases remaining between them. The CDR3 DNA reads as TGTGCCAGCAAGGGGGTCGAGGGCGACACCGGGGAGCTGTTTTTT. Protein sequence: CASKGVEGDTGELFF.

The chain uses TRBV27 and TRBJ1-1; no reliable D call. V gave up 5 bases and J gave up 1 base, with 17 bases separating them. The CDR3 is made up of 16 amino acids. Per the germline V gene, CDR1 is MNHEY and CDR2 is SMNVEV (reference sequence). In DNA form, the CDR3 reads TGTGCCAGCAGTCGCCTAGCCCTGACGGAGAACACTGAAGCTTTCTTT. Protein sequence: CASSRLALTENTEAFF.

The chain recombines TRBV19 with TRBJ1-2, with 7 bases fitting TRBD1. V gave up 9 bases and J gave up 6 bases; unmatched junction bases: 13. The CDR3 runs 14 residues. Germline CDR1 and CDR2: LNHDA and SQIVND (reference sequence). CDR3 nucleotides: TGTGCCAGCCGCTCAACGGGACAGCTTAATGGCTACACCTTC. Residues: CASRSTGQLNGYTF.

V is TRBV6-6 and J is TRBJ1-5; D is possibly TRBD1 (5 bases). Germline V CDR1 and CDR2: MNHNY, SVGAGI (reference sequence). The CDR3 runs 14 residues. V lost 4 bases, J lost 3 bases, and 10 bases lay in between. The chain's CDR3 is CASSSRDPNQPQHF. The CDR3 DNA is TGTGCCAGCAGTTCCCGGGACCCCAATCAGCCCCAGCATTTT.

This chain connects TRBV6-1 to TRBJ1-1; a weak D match, TRBD1 (5 bases). Germline V gene lookup returns CDR1 MNHNS and CDR2 SASEGT. The CDR3 has 16 residues. Between the trimmed V and J ends, which lost 1 base and 0 bases, there was a span of 12 bases. The CDR3 sequence: CASSEEGVIMNTEAFF. CDR3 sequence (DNA): TGTGCCAGCAGTGAAGAAGGGGTAATCATGAACACTGAAGCTTTCTTT.

This clone was recorded a few times. The chain couples TRBV7-2 to TRBJ2-7; D perhaps matches TRBD2 (5 bases). The V and J ends lost 6 bases and 1 base respectively, with 13 bases between them. CDR1 and CDR2 from the germline V gene are SGHTA and FQGNSA. There are 14 residues in the CDR3. The chain's CDR3 is CASRIMRDSYEQYF. The DNA of the CDR3 is TGTGCCAGCAGGATCATGAGGGATTCCTACGAGCAGTACTTC. The complete variable domain, with remaining parts taken from reference TRBV7-2 and TRBJ2-7, reads GAGVSQSPSNKVTEKGKDVELRCDPISGHTALYWYRQSLGQGLEFLIYFQGNSAPDKSGLPSDRFSAERTGGSVSTLTIQRTQQEDSAVYLCASRIMRDSYEQYFGPGTRLTVT.

V gene TRBV27 combines with J gene TRBJ1-4; D is ambiguous. CDR1 MNHEY and CDR2 SMNVEV come from the germline V gene (reference sequence). V was clipped by 6 bases and J by 4 bases, with 9 bases between them. This CDR3 comprises 13 residues. CDR3 protein: CASSRRDNEKLFF. The CDR3 DNA is TGTGCCAGCAGCCGGCGAGATAATGAAAAACTGTTTTTT.

The chain recombines TRBV4-2 with TRBJ2-1; D uncertain. The CDR3 is 13 residues long. V was trimmed by 1 base and J by 2 bases, leaving 3 bases between them. Per the germline V gene, CDR1 is LGHNA and CDR2 is YNFKEQ. The CDR3 nucleotides are TGTGCCAGCAGCCAAGTTACCTACAATGAGCAGTTCTTC. Translated, it gives CASSQVTYNEQFF.

J is TRBJ2-1 and V is TRBV30, with D perhaps being TRBD1 or TRBD2 (5 bases each). V lost 0 bases and J lost 4, with 10 bases in between. This CDR3 region has 14 residues. Germline values: CDR1 GTSNPN, CDR2 SVGIG (reference sequence). CDR3 DNA sequence: TGTGCCTGGAGTGTGAGAGGGGCATACAATGAGCAGTTCTTC. Residues: CAWSVRGAYNEQFF.

This rearrangement joins TRBV15 to TRBJ1-3; tentatively, D is TRBD1 (5 bases). The germline V and J ends were trimmed by 0 bases and 2 bases, with 14 bases remaining between them. The CDR3 extends over 17 amino acids. Germline assignment: CDR1 LNHNV and CDR2 YYDKDF (reference sequence). The CDR3 nucleotides read TGTGCCACCAGCAGAGAACTAGGGGTCTCTCCTGGAAACACCATATATTTT. Protein sequence: CATSRELGVSPGNTIYF.

The chain links TRBV11-2 to TRBJ1-4; tentative D call: TRBD1 (5 bases). The germline V gene encodes CDR1 SGHAT and CDR2 FQNNGV. CDR3 size: 17 residues. The V end was cut by 8 bases, the J end by 5 bases, with 24 bases between. The CDR3 region has the DNA TGTGCCAGCGGGCCACTGCTTACCCTAGGGGTAAATGAAAAACTGTTTTTT. Its translation is CASGPLLTLGVNEKLFF.